The rows below give T cell receptor beta chains drawn from one sample of a study of blood T cell repertoires in COVID-19. Libraries were prepared by immunoSEQ multiplex PCR; TCRdb keeps only in-frame clonotypes and omits some of them. The table shows about 220,000 clones, with over 75% occurring only once. Sample: PBMCs or T cells enriched from blood (not recorded which). These receptors were collected from a woman in her sixties who had recovered from COVID-19. Both conserved end residues are part of each CDR3. Fields, in order: clone size, V gene, J gene, CDR3 protein. Rows give clone size only sometimes, using once, few, many, or a class for an expanded clone.

abundance: -
v_gene: TRBV5-8
j_gene: TRBJ2-3
CDR3aa: CASRAGQADTQYF

abundance: -
v_gene: TRBV7-2
j_gene: TRBJ1-6
CDR3aa: CASTAAGFSPLHF

abundance: -
v_gene: TRBV7-2
j_gene: TRBJ2-7
CDR3aa: CASSSSWPSEQYF

abundance: once
v_gene: TRBV5-8
j_gene: TRBJ1-5
CDR3aa: CASSRRGDQPQHF

abundance: once
v_gene: TRBV28
j_gene: TRBJ2-1
CDR3aa: CASSATGMRSYNEQFF

abundance: -
v_gene: TRBV2
j_gene: TRBJ1-2
CDR3aa: CASSEIQVYGYTF

abundance: -
v_gene: TRBV5-1
j_gene: TRBJ2-7
CDR3aa: CASSSSGTRTGEQYF

abundance: -
v_gene: TRBV6-5
j_gene: TRBJ1-2
CDR3aa: CASRLGEGRGYTF

abundance: once
v_gene: TRBV18
j_gene: TRBJ2-1
CDR3aa: CASSPLTSGSYNEQFF

abundance: -
v_gene: TRBV7-2
j_gene: TRBJ2-2
CDR3aa: CASSFSGTSGDTGELFF

abundance: -
v_gene: TRBV7-8
j_gene: TRBJ1-1
CDR3aa: CASVQGGNTEAFF

abundance: once
v_gene: TRBV29-1
j_gene: TRBJ2-5
CDR3aa: CSVGVAGDGETQYF

abundance: -
v_gene: TRBV7-2
j_gene: TRBJ2-3
CDR3aa: CASSLAPSGGADTQYF

abundance: -
v_gene: TRBV5-1
j_gene: TRBJ2-2
CDR3aa: CASSLGGSTNTGELFF

abundance: -
v_gene: TRBV14
j_gene: TRBJ1-2
CDR3aa: CASSPRTGDGYTF

abundance: -
v_gene: TRBV7-9
j_gene: TRBJ1-4
CDR3aa: CASSLGMGPSREKLFF

abundance: -
v_gene: TRBV19
j_gene: TRBJ2-3
CDR3aa: CASSMSGTDTQYF

abundance: -
v_gene: TRBV6-4
j_gene: TRBJ1-6
CDR3aa: CASSDRQRNSPLHF

abundance: -
v_gene: TRBV15
j_gene: TRBJ2-5
CDR3aa: CATSRDRGQETQYF

abundance: -
v_gene: TRBV27
j_gene: TRBJ1-1
CDR3aa: CASSLSTGMNTEAFF

abundance: -
v_gene: TRBV28
j_gene: TRBJ2-2
CDR3aa: CASSPTSGVFTGELFF

abundance: many
v_gene: TRBV12-3/TRBV12-4
j_gene: TRBJ2-1
CDR3aa: CASSLGATEQFF

abundance: -
v_gene: TRBV6-8
j_gene: TRBJ2-1
CDR3aa: CASSLEGVGGVTLQSSYNEQFF

abundance: -
v_gene: TRBV7-2
j_gene: TRBJ2-7
CDR3aa: CASSSHGTSGMGSYEQYF

abundance: -
v_gene: TRBV20-1
j_gene: TRBJ2-1
CDR3aa: CSANFGEQFF

abundance: -
v_gene: TRBV29-1
j_gene: TRBJ2-7
CDR3aa: CSVRPAGGYEQYF

abundance: -
v_gene: TRBV29-1
j_gene: TRBJ2-1
CDR3aa: CSVVGQLNNEQFF